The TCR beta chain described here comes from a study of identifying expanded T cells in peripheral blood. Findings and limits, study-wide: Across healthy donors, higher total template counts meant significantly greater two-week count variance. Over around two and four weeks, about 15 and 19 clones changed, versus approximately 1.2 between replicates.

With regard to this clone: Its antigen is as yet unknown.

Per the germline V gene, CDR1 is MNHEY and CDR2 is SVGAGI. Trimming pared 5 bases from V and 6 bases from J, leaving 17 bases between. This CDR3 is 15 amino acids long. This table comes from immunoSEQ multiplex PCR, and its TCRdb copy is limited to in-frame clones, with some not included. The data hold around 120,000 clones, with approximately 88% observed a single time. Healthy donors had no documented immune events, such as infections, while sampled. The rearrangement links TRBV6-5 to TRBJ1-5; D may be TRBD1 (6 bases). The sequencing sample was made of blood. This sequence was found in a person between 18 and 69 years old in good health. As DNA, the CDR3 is TGTGCCAGCAGTGTGGTGGGGGGCGGCACTCAGCCCCAGCATTTT. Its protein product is CASSVVGGGTQPQHF.